This TCR beta chain was documented in a study of blood T cells in healthy people across ages. Germline lookup yields CDR1 DFQATT and CDR2 SNEGSKA (reference sequence). The V gene lost 2 bases and the J gene lost 5 bases, with 17 bases spanning the gap. The CDR3 loop spans 15 amino acids. Together with a sample-barcoded 5' primer, a J-beta primer mix was included in a second PCR lasting roughly 6 to 12 cycles. One entry per CDR3 protein results from TCRdb running MiXCR on the 5' RACE reads. The sample contains 800,000 to 1,300,000 distinct CDR3 sequences, 25% of which appear only once. This sample was also put to use in a study of T cells of mothers and their children.

The chain is built from TRBV20-1 and TRBJ2-3, with D tentatively TRBD1 or TRBD2 (6 bases each). The clonotype was recovered from a girl aged 2-9 years in good health. Sequenced: blood. In nucleotides, the CDR3 is TGCAGTGCTAGACCCGGACAGTGGGAGGTAGATACGCAGTATTTT. Translating gives CSARPGQWEVDTQYF.